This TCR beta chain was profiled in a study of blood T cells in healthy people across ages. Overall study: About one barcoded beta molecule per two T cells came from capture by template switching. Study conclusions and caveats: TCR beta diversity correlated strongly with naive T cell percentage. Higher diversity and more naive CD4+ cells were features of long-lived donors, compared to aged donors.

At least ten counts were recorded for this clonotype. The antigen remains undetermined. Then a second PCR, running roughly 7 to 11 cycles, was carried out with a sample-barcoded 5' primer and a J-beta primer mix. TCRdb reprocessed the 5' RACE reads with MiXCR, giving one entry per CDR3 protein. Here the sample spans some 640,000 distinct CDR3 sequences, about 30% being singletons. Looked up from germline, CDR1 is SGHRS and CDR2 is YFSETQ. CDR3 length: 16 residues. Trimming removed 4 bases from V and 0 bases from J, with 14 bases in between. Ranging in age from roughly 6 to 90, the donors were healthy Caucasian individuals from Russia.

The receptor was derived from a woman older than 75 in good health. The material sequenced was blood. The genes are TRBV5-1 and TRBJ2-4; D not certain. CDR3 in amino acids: CASSPYSFLAKNIQYF. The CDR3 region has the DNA TGCGCCAGCAGCCCTTACAGCTTTCTAGCCAAAAACATTCAGTACTTC. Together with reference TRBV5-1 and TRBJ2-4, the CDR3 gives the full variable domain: KAGVTQTPRYLIKTRGQQVTLSCSPISGHRSVSWYQQTPGQGLQFLFEYFSETQRNKGNFPGRFSGRQFSNSRSEMNVSTLELGDSALYLCASSPYSFLAKNIQYFGAGTRLSVL.